This T cell receptor beta chain was sequenced for a study of blood T cell repertoires in COVID-19. At the level of the study: The study drew acute and convalescent COVID-19 samples from the United States, Italy and Spain. The analysed material was cDNA or gDNA that came from T cells, B-cell-depleted T cells, or PBMCs.

Original processing notes: Reference gene primer amplification gave estimated nucleated cell counts. TCRdb's copy holds only in-frame clones and misses some; the assay was immunoSEQ multiplex PCR. V, J and clone size were drawn from that table, and D and trimming were deduced from the DNA. The data hold fewer than 80,000 clones, with approximately 91% observed a single time. The CDR3 runs 14 residues. Germline trimming cut 5 bases from V and 8 bases from J; bases unmatched to any gene: 3. CDR1 and CDR2 from the germline V gene are MNHEY and SMNVEV (reference sequence). Sequenced: peripheral blood. The genes are TRBV27 and TRBJ2-3; 14 nucleotides line up with TRBD2. This clonotype was obtained from a woman aged 45-60 years with active or convalescent COVID-19. CDR3 sequence: CASSEGLAGATQYF. The CDR3 coding sequence is TGTGCCAGCAGTGAGGGACTAGCGGGAGCTACGCAGTATTTT.